The entry below describes one T cell receptor (beta chain). Its target is not known. The germline V gene encodes CDR1 ENHRY and CDR2 SYGVKD. V shed 4 bases and J 7 bases; nucleotides not matched to a gene: 6. The CDR3 length is 15 residues. The data were obtained in a study of post-analysis software for immune sequencing data. Study-wide context: Recorded subtypes: relapsing-remitting, secondary progressive, progressive-relapsing; some patients unannotated. Study observations and caveats: Compared with controls, patients had more of five TRBV segments, including TRBV5-6, TRBV5-1 and TRBV20-1. Same-batch samples co-clustered strongly by F measure. Controls' normalized Chao1 diversity significantly exceeded that of multiple sclerosis patients.

Tagging with unique molecular identifiers was a feature of the TCR beta cDNA libraries. In TCRdb, the PCR reads were re-called with MiXCR into one record per CDR3 protein. The sample records hundreds of thousands of distinct CDR3 sequences, roughly 47% being singletons. The genes are TRBV10-3 and TRBJ1-6; the match to TRBD1 covers 8 bases. The material sequenced was blood. This clonotype originated in a girl between 10 and 17 years old with multiple sclerosis. In DNA form, the CDR3 reads TGTGCCATCAGTGGGGAAGACAGGGGAAATTCACCCCTCCACTTT. The encoded protein is CAISGEDRGNSPLHF.